This T cell receptor (beta chain) emerged from a study of blood T cell repertoires in COVID-19. Looking at the study overall: Whether acute or convalescent, the COVID-19 samples came from the United States, Italy and Spain. PBMCs, B-cell-depleted T cells, or T cells provided the cDNA or gDNA that made up the material.

Seattle's cohort entered during active infection and was followed longitudinally. This clone was observed a handful of times. Original analysis: Amplification of reference gene primers was used by the study to estimate nucleated cell counts. Assay: immunoSEQ multiplex PCR; the TCRdb copy retains only in-frame clones and omits some. V and J calls and clone size follow that table, whereas D and trimming were derived from the DNA. Of 120,000 or so clones in the sample, 90% were seen once. Germline loops: CDR1 SGHDT, CDR2 YYEEEE. Trimming took 2 bases from V and 5 from J, leaving 8 bases between them. The CDR3 spans 13 residues.

This chain joins TRBV5-6 and TRBJ1-5; D is undetermined. The sequence was collected from an older woman with COVID-19, enrolled during active disease. The source material was peripheral blood. The CDR3 reads CASSFGLYQPQHF. Written as DNA, the CDR3 is TGTGCCAGCAGCTTTGGACTGTATCAGCCCCAGCATTTT.